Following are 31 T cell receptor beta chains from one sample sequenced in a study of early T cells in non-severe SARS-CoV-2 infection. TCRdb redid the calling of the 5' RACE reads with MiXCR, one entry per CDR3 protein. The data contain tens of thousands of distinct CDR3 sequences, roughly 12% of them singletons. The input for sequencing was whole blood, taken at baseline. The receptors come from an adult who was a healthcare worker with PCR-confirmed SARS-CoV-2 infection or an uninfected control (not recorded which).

The CDR3 DNA sequence: TGTGCCAGTGGGACGGGGCAGGAGACCCAGTACTTC. It translates to CASGTGQETQYF. This chain links TRBV19 with TRBJ2-5; either TRBD1 or TRBD2 may fit D (5 bases each). This CDR3 comprises 12 residues. V was clipped by 8 bases and J by 5 bases, with 12 bases between them. Germline CDR1 and CDR2: LNHDA and SQIVND (reference sequence).

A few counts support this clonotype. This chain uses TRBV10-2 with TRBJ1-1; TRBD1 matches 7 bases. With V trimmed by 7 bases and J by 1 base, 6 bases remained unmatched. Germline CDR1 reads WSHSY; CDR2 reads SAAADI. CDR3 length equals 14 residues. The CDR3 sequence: CASTADRENTEAFF. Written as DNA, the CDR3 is TGCGCCAGCACCGCCGACAGGGAGAACACTGAAGCTTTCTTT.

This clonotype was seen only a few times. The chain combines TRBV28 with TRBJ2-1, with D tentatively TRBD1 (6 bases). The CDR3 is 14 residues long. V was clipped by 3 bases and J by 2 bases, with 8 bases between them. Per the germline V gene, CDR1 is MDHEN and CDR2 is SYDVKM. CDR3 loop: CASSFRGAYNEQFF. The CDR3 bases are TGTGCCAGCAGTTTCAGGGGTGCCTACAATGAGCAGTTCTTC.

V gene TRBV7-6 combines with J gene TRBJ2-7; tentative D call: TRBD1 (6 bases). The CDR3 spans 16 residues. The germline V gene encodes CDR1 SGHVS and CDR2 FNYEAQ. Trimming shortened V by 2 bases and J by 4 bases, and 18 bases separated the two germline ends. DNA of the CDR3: TGTGCCAGCAGCTTAACCGCCGAGACAGGACCTTACGAGCAGTACTTC. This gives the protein CASSLTAETGPYEQYF. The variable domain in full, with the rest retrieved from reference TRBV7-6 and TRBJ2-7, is GAGVSQSPRYKVTKRGQDVALRCDPISGHVSLYWYRQALGQGPEFLTYFNYEAQQDKSGLPNDRFSAERPEGSISTLTIQRTEQRDSAMYRCASSLTAETGPYEQYFGPGTRLTVT.

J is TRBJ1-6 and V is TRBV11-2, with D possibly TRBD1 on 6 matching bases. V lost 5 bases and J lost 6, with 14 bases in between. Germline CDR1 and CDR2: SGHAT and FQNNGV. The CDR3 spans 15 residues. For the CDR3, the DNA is TGTGCCAGCAGCCCCCGGGGGCAAAGTAATTCACCCCTCCACTTT. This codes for CASSPRGQSNSPLHF.

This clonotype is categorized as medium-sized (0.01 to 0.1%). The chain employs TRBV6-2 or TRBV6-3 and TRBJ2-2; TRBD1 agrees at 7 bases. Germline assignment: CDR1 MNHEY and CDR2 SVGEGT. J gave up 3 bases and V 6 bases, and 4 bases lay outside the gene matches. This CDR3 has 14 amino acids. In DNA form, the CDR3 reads TGTGCCAGCAGGACAGGGTCGGACACCGGGGAGCTGTTTTTT. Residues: CASRTGSDTGELFF.

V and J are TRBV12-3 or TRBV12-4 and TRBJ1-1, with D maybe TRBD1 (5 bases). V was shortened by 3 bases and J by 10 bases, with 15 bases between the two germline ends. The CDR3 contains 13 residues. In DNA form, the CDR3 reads TGTGCCAGCAGTTTTGGGCCGCCCCAGGGAGCTTTCTTT. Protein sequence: CASSFGPPQGAFF.

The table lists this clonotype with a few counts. DNA of the CDR3: TGTGCCAGCAGCTCCCGGCGGGGGCAGTACGAGCAGTACTTC. Protein product: CASSSRRGQYEQYF. V is TRBV7-8 and J is TRBJ2-7, with D tentatively TRBD2 (7 bases). CDR1 and CDR2 from the germline V gene are SGHVS and FQNEAQ. The V gene lost 4 bases and the J gene lost 4 bases, with 14 bases spanning the gap. CDR3 size: 14 residues.

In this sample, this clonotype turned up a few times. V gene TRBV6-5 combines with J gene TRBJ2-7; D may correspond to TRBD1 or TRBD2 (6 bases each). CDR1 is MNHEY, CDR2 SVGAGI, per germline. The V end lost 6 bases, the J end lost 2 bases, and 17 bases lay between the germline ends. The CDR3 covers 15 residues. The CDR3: CASRLAHGTTYEQYF. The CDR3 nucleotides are TGTGCCAGCAGACTAGCCCACGGGACAACCTACGAGCAGTACTTC.

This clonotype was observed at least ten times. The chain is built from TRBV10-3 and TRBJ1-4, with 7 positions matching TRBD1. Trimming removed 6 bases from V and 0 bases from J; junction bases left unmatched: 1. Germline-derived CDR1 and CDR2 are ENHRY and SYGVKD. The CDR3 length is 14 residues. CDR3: CAIRGTATNEKLFF. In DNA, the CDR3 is TGTGCCATCAGAGGGACAGCAACTAATGAAAAACTGTTTTTT.

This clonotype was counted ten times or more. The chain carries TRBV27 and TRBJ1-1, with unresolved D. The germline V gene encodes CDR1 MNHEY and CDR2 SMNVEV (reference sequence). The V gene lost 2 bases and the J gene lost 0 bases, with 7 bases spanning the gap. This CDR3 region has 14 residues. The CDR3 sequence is CASSLHAVNTEAFF. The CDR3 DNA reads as TGTGCCAGCAGTTTACACGCGGTGAACACTGAAGCTTTCTTT.

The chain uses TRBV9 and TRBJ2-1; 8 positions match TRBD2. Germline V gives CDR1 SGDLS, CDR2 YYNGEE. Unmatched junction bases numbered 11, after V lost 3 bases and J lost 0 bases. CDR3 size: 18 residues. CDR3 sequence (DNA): TGTGCCAGCAGCGCCAAGGAGGTACTAGCGGTCTCCTACAATGAGCAGTTCTTC. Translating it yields CASSAKEVLAVSYNEQFF.

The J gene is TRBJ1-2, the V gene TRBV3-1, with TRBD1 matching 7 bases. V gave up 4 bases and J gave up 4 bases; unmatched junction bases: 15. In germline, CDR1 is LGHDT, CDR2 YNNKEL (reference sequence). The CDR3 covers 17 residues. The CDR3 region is CASSLGQVPNYPYGYTF. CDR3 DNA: TGTGCCAGCAGCCTCGGACAGGTCCCGAACTACCCCTATGGCTACACCTTC.

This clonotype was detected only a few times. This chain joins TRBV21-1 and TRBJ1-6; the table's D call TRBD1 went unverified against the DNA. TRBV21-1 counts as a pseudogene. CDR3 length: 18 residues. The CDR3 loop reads CASSKQGQTPGHNSPLHF. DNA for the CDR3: TGTGCCAGCAGCAAACAGGGGCAAACCCCAGGTCATAATTCACCCCTCCACTTT.

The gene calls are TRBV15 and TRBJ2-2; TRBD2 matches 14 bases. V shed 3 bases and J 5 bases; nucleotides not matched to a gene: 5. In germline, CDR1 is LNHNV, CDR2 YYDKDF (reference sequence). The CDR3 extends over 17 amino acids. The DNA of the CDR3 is TGTGCCACCAGCAGCCCGGGACTAGCGGGAGTAACCGGGGAGCTGTTTTTT. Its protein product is CATSSPGLAGVTGELFF.

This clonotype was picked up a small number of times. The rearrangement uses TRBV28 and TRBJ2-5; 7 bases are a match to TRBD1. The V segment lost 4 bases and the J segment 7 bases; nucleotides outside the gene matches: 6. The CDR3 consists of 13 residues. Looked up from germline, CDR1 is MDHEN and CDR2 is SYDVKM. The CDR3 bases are TGTGCCAGCAGTTACAGGGGAGCCGGGACCCAGTACTTC. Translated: CASSYRGAGTQYF.

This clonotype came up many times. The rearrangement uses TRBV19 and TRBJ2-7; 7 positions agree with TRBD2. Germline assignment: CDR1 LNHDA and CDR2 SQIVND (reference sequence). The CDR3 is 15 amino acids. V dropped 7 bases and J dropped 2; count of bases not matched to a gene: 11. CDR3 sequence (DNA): TGTGCCAGTACCCCGGGGGAGGGTAGGACCTACGAGCAGTACTTC. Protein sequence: CASTPGEGRTYEQYF.

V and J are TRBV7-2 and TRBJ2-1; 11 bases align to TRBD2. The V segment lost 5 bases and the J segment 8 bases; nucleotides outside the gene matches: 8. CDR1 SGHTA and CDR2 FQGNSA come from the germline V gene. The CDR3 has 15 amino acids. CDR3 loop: CASSPRLAGHDEQFF. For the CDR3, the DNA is TGTGCCAGCAGCCCCCGACTAGCGGGACACGATGAGCAGTTCTTC.

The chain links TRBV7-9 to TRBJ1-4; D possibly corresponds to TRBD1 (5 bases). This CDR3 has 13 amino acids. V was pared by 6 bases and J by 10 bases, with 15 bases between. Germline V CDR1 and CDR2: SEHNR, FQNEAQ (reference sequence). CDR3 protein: CASRDATDLKLFF. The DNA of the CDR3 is TGTGCCAGCAGGGACGCGACAGACCTAAAACTGTTTTTT.

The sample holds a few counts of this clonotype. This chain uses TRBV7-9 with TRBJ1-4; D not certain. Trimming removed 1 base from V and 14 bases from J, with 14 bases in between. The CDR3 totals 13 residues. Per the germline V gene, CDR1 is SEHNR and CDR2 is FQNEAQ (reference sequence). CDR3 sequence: CASSLGGLTGLFF. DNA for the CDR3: TGTGCCAGCAGCTTAGGGGGTTTGACCGGTCTGTTTTTT.

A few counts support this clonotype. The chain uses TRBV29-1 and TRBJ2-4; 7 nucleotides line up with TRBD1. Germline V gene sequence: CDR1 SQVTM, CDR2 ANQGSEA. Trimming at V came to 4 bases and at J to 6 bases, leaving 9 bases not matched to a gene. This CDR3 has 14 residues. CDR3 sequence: CSVVRQGAGNIQYF. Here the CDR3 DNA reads TGCAGCGTTGTCCGACAGGGCGCCGGAAACATTCAGTACTTC.

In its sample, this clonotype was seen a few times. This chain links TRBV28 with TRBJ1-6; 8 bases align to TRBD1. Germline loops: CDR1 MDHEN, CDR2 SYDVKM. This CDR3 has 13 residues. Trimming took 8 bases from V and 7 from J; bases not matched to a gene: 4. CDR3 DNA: TGTGCCAGCGGGGGGGACAGGAATTCACCCCTCCACTTT. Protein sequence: CASGGDRNSPLHF.

The CDR3 DNA sequence: TGTGCCAGCAGCTTAATCGAGGGACCGATTAATGAAAAACTGTTTTTT. The encoded protein is CASSLIEGPINEKLFF. This chain links TRBV7-8 with TRBJ1-4, with a weak D call TRBD1 (5 bases). The V end was cut by 2 bases, the J end by 4 bases, with 14 bases between. The germline gives CDR1 SGHVS, CDR2 FQNEAQ. The CDR3 extends over 16 amino acids.

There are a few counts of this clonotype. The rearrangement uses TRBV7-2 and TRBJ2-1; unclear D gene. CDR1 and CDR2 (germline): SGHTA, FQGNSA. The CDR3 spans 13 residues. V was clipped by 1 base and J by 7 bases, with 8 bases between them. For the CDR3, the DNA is TGTGCCAGCAGCTTAGAACGGATAAATGAGCAGTTCTTC. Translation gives CASSLERINEQFF. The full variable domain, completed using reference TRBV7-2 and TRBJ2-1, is GAGVSQSPSNKVTEKGKDVELRCDPISGHTALYWYRQSLGQGLEFLIYFQGNSAPDKSGLPSDRFSAERTGGSVSTLTIQRTQQEDSAVYLCASSLERINEQFFGPGTRLTVL.

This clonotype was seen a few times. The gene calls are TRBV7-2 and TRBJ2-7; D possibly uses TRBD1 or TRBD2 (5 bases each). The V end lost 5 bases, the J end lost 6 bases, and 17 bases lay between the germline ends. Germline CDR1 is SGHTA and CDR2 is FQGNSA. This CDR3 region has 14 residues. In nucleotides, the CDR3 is TGTGCCAGCAGCCCCTCCCCGGGACCGAGCGAGCAGTACTTC. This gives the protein CASSPSPGPSEQYF.

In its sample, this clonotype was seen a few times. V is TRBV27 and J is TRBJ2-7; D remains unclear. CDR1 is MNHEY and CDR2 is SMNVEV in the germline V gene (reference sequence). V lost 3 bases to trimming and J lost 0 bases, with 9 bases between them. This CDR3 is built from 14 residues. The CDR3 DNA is TGTGCCAGCAGTTTGCGGATCGGCTCCTACGAGCAGTACTTC. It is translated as CASSLRIGSYEQYF.

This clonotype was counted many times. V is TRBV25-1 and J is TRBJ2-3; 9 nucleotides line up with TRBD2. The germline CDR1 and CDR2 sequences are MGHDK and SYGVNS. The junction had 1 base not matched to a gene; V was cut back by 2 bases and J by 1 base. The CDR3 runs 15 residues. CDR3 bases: TGTGCCAGCAGTGAAGCGGGGGGGCGCACAGATACGCAGTATTTT. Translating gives CASSEAGGRTDTQYF.

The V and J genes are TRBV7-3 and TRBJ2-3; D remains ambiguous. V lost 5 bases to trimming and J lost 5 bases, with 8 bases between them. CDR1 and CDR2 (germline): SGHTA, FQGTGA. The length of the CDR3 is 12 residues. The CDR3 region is CASSGYLDTQYF. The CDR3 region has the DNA TGTGCCAGCAGCGGGTATTTAGATACGCAGTATTTT. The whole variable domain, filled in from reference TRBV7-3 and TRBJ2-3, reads GAGVSQTPSNKVTEKGKYVELRCDPISGHTALYWYRQSLGQGPEFLIYFQGTGAADDSGLPNDRFFAVRPEGSVSTLKIQRTERGDSAVYLCASSGYLDTQYFGPGTRLTVL.

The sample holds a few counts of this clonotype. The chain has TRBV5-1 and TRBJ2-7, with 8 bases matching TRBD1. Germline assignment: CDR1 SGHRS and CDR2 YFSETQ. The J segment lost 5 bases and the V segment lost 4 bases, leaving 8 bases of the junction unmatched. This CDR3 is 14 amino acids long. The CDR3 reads CASSVGLQGDEQYF. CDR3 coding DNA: TGCGCCAGCAGCGTTGGACTACAGGGGGACGAGCAGTACTTC.

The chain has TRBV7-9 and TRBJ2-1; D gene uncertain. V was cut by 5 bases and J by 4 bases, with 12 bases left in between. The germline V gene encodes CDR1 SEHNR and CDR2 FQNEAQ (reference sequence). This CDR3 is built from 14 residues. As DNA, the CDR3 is TGTGCCAGCAGCCCTACGAACCCTTACAATGAGCAGTTCTTC. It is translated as CASSPTNPYNEQFF.

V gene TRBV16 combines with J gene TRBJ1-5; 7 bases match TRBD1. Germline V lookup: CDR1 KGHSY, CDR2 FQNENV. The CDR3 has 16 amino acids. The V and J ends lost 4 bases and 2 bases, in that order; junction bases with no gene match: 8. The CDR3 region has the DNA TGTGCCAGCAGCCCTCAACAGGGGAAAGGCAATCAGCCCCAGCATTTT. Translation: CASSPQQGKGNQPQHF.